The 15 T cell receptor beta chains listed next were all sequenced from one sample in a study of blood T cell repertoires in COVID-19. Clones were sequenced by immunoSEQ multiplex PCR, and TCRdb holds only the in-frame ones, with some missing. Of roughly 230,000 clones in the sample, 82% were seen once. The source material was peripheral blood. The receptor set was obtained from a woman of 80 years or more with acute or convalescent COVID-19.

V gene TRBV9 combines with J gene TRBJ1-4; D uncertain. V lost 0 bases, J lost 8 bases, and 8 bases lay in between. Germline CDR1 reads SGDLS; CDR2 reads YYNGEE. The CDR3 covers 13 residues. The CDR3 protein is CASSVAPGEKLFF. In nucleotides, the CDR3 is TGTGCCAGCAGCGTAGCTCCCGGGGAAAAACTGTTTTTT. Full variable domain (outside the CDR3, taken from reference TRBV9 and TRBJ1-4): DSGVTQTPKHLITATGQRVTLRCSPRSGDLSVYWYQQSLDQGLQFLIQYYNGEERAKGNILERFSAQQFPDLHSELNLSSLELGDSALYFCASSVAPGEKLFFGSGTQLSVL.

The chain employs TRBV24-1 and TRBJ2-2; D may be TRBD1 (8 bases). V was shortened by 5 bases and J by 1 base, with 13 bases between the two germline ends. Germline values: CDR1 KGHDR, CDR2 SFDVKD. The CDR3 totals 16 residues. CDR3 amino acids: CATSATGGENTGELFF. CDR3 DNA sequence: TGTGCCACCAGTGCCACAGGGGGGGAGAACACCGGGGAGCTGTTTTTT.

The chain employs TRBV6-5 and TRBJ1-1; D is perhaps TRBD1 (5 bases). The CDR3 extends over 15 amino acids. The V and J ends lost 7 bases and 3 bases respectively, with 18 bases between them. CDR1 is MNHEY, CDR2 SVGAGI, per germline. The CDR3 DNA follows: TGTGCCAGCATGGACGTCGGAGGGACTGACACTGAAGCTTTCTTT. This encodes CASMDVGGTDTEAFF.

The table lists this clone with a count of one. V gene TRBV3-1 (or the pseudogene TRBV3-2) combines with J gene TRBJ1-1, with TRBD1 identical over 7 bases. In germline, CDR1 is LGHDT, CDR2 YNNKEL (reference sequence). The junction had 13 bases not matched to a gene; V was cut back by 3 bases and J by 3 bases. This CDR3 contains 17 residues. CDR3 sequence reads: CASSHRQAQGDHTEAFF. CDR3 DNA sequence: TGTGCCAGCAGCCATCGACAGGCGCAGGGGGACCACACTGAAGCTTTCTTT.

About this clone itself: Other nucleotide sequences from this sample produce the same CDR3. The CDR3 loop is CASSQRQGTQPQHF. As DNA, the CDR3 is TGTGCCAGCAGCCAACGACAGGGGACTCAGCCCCAGCATTTT. The V call is TRBV3-1 (or the pseudogene TRBV3-2), the J call TRBJ1-5; 8 bases agree with TRBD1. Germline V gene lookup returns CDR1 LGHDT and CDR2 YNNKEL (reference sequence). V shed 2 bases, J shed 6 bases, and the junction held 3 bases outside the gene matches. The CDR3 has 14 residues.

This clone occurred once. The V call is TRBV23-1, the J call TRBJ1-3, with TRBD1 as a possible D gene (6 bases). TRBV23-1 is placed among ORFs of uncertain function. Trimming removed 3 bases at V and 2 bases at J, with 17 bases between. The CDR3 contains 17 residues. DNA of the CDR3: TGCGCCAGCAGTCATCTCGAATCGTACAGGGCTGGAAACACCATATATTTT. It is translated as CASSHLESYRAGNTIYF.

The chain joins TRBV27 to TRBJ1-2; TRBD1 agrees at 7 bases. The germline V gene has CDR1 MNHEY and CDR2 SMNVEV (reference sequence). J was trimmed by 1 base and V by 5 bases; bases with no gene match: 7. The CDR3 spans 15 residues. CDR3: CASSLRQGFNYGYTF. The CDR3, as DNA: TGTGCCAGCAGTCTCCGACAGGGCTTTAACTATGGCTACACCTTC.

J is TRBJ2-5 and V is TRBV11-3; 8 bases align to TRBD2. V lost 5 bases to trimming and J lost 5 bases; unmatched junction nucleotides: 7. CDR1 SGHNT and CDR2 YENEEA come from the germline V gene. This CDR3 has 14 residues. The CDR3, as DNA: TGTGCCAGCAGCCCGGGAGGGGGGGCCGAGACCCAGTACTTC. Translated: CASSPGGGAETQYF.

The CDR3 region has the DNA TGCGCCAGCAGCTCTGAAGCGGGGCGGGCCGGAGAGCAGTACTTC. It codes for CASSSEAGRAGEQYF. This rearrangement joins TRBV5-1 to TRBJ2-7; 7 nucleotides line up with TRBD2. J was trimmed by 7 bases and V by 3 bases; bases with no gene match: 13. Germline CDR1 SGHRS, CDR2 YFSETQ. The CDR3 extends over 15 amino acids.

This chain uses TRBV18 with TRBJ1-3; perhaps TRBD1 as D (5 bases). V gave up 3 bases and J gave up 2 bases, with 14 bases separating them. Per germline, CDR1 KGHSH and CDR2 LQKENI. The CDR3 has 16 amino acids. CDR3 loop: CASSPGTGSAGNTIYF. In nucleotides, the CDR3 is TGTGCCAGCTCACCCGGCACAGGATCCGCTGGAAACACCATATATTTT. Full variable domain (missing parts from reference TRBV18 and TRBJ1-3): NAGVMQNPRHLVRRRGQEARLRCSPMKGHSHVYWYRQLPEEGLKFMVYLQKENIIDESGMPKERFSAEFPKEGPSILRIQQVVRGDSAAYFCASSPGTGSAGNTIYFGEGSWLTVV.

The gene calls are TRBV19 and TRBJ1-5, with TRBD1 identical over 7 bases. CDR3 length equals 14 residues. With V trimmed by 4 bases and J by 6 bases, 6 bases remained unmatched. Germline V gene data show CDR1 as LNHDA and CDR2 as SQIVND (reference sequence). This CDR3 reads CASSTGGRSQPQHF. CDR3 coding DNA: TGTGCCAGTAGTACAGGGGGTAGAAGTCAGCCCCAGCATTTT.

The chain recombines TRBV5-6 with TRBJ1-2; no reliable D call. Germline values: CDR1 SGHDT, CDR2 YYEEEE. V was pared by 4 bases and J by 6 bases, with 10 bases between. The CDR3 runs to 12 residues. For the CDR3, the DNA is TGTGCCAGCAGCCGAGGCTTGGATGGCTACACCTTC. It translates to CASSRGLDGYTF.

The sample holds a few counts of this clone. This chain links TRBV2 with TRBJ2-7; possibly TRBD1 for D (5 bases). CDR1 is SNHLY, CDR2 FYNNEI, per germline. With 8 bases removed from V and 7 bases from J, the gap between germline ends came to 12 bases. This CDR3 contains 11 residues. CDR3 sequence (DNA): TGTGCCAGCGGTTGGACACGGGAGCAGTACTTC. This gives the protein CASGWTREQYF.

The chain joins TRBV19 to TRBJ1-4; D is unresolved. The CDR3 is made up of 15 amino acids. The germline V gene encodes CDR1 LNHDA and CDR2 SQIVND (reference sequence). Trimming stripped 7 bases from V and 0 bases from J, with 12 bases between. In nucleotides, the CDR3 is TGTGCCAGTATCCCGACACCTCCAACTAATGAAAAACTGTTTTTT. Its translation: CASIPTPPTNEKLFF.

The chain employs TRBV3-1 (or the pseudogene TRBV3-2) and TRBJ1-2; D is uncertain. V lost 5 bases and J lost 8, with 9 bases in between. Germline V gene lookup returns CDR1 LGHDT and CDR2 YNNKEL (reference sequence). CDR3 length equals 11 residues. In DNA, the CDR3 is TGTGCCAGCAGCACACTAGAAGGCTACACCTTC. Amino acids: CASSTLEGYTF.